This TCR beta chain appears in the sequencing data of a study of blood T cell repertoires in COVID-19. Study summary: The samples span acute and convalescent COVID-19 from the United States, Italy and Spain. Nucleic acid was either cDNA or gDNA, and it came from T cells, B-cell-depleted T cells, or PBMCs.

As originally analysed: Estimation of nucleated cell counts relied on the amplification of reference gene primers. Only in-frame clones appear in the TCRdb table, and some are missing; sequencing was by immunoSEQ multiplex PCR. That table furnishes V, J and clone size, whereas the DNA furnished D and trimming. The table has 150,000 or so clones, about 89% seen once. The material sequenced was peripheral blood. This clonotype originated in a man aged 60-69 years with active or convalescent COVID-19.

Written as DNA, the CDR3 is TGTGCCAGCAGTAGATCAGGGTTAACTGAAGCTTTCTTT. Translating gives CASSRSGLTEAFF. The rearrangement uses TRBV11-3 and TRBJ1-1; weak D call: TRBD1 (5 bases). Germline V CDR1 and CDR2: SGHNT, YENEEA. V was clipped by 6 bases and J by 5 bases, with 13 bases between them. The CDR3 has 13 residues.